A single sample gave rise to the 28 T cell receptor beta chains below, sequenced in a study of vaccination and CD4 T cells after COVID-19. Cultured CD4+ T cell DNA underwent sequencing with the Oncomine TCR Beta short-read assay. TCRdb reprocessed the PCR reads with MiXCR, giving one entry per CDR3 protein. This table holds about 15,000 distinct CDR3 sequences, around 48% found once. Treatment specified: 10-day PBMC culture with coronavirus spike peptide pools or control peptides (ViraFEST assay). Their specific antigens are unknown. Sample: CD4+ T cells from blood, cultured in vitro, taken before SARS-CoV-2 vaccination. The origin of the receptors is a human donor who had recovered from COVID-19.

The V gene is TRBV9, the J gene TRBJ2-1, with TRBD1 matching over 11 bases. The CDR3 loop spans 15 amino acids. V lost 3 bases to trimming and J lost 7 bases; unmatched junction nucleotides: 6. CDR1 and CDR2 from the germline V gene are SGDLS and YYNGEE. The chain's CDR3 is CASSAEGQGGNEQFF. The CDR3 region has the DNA TGTGCCAGCAGCGCCGAGGGACAGGGGGGGAATGAGCAGTTCTTC.

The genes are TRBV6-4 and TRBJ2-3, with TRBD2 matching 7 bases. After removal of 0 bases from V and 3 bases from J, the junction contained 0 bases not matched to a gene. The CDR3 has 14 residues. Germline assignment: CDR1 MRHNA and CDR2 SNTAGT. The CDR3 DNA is TGTGCCAGCAGTGACTCGCGGGAGACAGATACGCAGTATTTT. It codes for CASSDSRETDTQYF.

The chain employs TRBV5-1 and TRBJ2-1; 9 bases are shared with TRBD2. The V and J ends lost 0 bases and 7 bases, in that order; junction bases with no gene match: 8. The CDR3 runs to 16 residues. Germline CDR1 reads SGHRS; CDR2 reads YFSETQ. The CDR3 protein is CASSLGSSGIENEQFF. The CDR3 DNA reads TGCGCCAGCAGCTTGGGGTCTAGCGGGATTGAGAATGAGCAGTTCTTC.

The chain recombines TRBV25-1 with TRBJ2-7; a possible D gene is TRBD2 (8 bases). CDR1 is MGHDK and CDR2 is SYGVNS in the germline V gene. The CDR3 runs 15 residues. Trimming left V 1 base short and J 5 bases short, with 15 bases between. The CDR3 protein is CASSESGGLVHEQYF. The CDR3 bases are TGTGCCAGCAGTGAATCAGGGGGACTAGTTCACGAGCAGTACTTC.

The CDR3 loop reads CASSHEQGARWDSTDTQYF. CDR3 sequence (DNA): TGCGCCAGCAGCCACGAGCAGGGGGCGCGTTGGGATAGCACAGATACGCAGTATTTT. The chain joins TRBV4-1 to TRBJ2-3, with 8 bases lining up with TRBD1. Germline V gene sequence: CDR1 MGHRA, CDR2 YSYEKL. This CDR3 region has 19 residues. V gave up 3 bases and J gave up 0 bases; unmatched junction bases: 14.

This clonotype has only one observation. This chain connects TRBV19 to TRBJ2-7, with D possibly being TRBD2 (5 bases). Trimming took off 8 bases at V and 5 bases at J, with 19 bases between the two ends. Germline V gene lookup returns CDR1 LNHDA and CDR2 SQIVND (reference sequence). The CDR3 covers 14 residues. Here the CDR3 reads CASRGGPGPDEQYF. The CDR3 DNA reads TGTGCCAGTCGAGGAGGTCCCGGTCCCGACGAGCAGTACTTC.

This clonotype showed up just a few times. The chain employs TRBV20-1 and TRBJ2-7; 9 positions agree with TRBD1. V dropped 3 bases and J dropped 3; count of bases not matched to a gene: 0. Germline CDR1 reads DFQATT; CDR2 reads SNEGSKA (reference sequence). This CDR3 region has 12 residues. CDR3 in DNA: TGCAGTGCTAGGGGACAGGGCTACGAGCAGTACTTC. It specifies CSARGQGYEQYF.

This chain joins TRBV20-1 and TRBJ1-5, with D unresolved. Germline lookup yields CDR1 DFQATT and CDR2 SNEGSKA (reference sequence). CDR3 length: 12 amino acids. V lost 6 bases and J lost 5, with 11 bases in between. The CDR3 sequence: CSATAGDQPQHF. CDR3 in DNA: TGCAGTGCCACGGCCGGGGATCAGCCCCAGCATTTT.

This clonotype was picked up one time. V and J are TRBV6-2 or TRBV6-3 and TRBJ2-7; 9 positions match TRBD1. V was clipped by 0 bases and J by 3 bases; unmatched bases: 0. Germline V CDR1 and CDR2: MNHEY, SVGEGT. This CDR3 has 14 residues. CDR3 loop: CASSYSTGGYEQYF. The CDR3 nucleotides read TGTGCCAGCAGTTACTCGACAGGGGGCTACGAGCAGTACTTC.

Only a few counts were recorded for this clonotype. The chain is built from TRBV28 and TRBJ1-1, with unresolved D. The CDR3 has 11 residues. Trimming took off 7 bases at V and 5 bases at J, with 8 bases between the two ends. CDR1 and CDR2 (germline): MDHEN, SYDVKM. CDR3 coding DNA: TGTGCCAGCACATCGTGGACTGAAGCTTTCTTT. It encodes CASTSWTEAFF.

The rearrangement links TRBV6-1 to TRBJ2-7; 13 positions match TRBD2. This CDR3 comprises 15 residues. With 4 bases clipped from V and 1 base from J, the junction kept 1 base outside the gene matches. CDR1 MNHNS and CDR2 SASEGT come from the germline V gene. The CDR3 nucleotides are TGTGCCAGCAGTGGACTAGCGGGAGGATCCTACGAGCAGTACTTC. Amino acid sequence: CASSGLAGGSYEQYF.

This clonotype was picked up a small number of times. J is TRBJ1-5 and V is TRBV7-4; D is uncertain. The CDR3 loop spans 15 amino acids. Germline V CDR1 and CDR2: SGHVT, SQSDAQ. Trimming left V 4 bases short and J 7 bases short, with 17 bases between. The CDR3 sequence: CASSSIVVRGQPQHF. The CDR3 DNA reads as TGTGCCAGCAGCTCAATAGTTGTTAGAGGGCAGCCCCAGCATTTT.

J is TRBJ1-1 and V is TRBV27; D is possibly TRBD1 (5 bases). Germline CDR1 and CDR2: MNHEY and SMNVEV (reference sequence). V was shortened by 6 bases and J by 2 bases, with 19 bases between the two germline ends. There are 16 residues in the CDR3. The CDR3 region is CASSLSNPGTNTEAFF. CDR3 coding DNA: TGTGCCAGCAGCCTTTCAAATCCCGGGACCAACACTGAAGCTTTCTTT.

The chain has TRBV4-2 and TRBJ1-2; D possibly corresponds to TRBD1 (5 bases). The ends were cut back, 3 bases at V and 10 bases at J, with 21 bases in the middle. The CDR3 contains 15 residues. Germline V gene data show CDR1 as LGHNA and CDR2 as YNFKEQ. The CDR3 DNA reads TGTGCCAGCAGCCAGATGGACACCGAGACCGGGACCTACACCTTC. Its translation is CASSQMDTETGTYTF.

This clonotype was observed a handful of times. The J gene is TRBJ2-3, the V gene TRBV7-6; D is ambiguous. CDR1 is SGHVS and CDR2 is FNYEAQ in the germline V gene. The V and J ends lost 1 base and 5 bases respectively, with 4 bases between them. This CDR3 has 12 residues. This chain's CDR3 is CASSLGVDTQYF. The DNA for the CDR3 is TGTGCCAGCAGCTTAGGAGTAGATACGCAGTATTTT.

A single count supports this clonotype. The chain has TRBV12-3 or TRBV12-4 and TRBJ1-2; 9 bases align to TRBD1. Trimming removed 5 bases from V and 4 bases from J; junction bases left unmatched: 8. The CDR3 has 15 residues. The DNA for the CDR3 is TGTGCCAGCAGTCCGGGACAGGGCCGCGGCTATGGCTACACCTTC. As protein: CASSPGQGRGYGYTF.

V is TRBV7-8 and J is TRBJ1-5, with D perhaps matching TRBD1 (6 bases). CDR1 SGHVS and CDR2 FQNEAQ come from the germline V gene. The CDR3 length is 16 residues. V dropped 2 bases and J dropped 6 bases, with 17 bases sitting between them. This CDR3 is CASSLLAPGVGQPQHF. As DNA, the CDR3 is TGTGCCAGCAGCTTATTGGCACCAGGGGTCGGTCAGCCCCAGCATTTT.

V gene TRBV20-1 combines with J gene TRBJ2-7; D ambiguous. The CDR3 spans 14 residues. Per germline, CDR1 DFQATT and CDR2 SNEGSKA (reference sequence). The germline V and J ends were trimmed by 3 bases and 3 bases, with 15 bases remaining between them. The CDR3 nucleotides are TGCAGTGCTAGTCTCCCTAGGGTCAGCTACGAGCAGTACTTC. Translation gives CSASLPRVSYEQYF.

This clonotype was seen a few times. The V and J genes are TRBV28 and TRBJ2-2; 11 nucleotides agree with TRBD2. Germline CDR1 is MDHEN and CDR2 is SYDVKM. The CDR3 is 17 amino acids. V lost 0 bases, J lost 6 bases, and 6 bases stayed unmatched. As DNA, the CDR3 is TGTGCCAGCAGTTTATGGTCTCTAGCGGGAGGCCCCGGGGAGCTGTTTTTT. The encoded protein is CASSLWSLAGGPGELFF.

The CDR3 nucleotides are TGTGCCAGCAGCCTCGGGTCCCAGCCCCAGCATTTT. Its translation: CASSLGSQPQHF. This chain connects TRBV3-1 to TRBJ1-5; D not certain. Germline lookup yields CDR1 LGHDT and CDR2 YNNKEL (reference sequence). The V end was cut by 4 bases, the J end by 7 bases, with 8 bases between. CDR3 size: 12 residues.

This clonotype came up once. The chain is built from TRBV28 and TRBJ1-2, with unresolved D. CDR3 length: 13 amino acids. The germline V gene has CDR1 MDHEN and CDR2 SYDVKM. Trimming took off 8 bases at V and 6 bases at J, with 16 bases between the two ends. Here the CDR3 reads CASVRGGLNGYTF. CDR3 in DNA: TGTGCCAGCGTCCGTGGAGGACTCAATGGCTACACCTTC.

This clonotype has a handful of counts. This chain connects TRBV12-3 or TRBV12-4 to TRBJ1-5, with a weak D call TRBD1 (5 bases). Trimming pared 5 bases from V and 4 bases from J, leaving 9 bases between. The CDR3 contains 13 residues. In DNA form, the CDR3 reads TGTGCCAGCAGTGGGACCTCAAATCAGCCCCAGCATTTT. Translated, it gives CASSGTSNQPQHF.

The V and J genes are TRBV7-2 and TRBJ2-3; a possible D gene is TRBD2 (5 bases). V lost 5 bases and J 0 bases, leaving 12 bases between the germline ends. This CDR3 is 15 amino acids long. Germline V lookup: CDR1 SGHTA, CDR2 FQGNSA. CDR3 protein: CASSRSGLSTDTQYF. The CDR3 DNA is TGTGCCAGCAGCAGGAGCGGCCTTAGCACAGATACGCAGTATTTT.

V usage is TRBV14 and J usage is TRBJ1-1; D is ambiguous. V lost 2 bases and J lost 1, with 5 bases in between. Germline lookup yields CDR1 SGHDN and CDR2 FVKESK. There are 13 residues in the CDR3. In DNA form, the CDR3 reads TGTGCCAGCAGCCAACAAGCGAACACTGAAGCTTTCTTT. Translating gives CASSQQANTEAFF.

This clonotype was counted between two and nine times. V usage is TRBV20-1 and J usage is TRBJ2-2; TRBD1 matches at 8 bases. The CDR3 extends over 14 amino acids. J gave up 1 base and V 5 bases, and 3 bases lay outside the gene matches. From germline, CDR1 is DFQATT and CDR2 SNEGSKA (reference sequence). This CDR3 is CSAFDRGNTGELFF. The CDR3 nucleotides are TGCAGTGCTTTCGACAGGGGGAACACCGGGGAGCTGTTTTTT.

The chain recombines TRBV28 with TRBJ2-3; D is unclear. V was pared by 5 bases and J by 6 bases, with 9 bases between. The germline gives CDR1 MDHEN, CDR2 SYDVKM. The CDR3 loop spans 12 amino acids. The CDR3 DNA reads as TGTGCCAGCAGTGTGTACGGGGATACGCAGTATTTT. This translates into CASSVYGDTQYF.

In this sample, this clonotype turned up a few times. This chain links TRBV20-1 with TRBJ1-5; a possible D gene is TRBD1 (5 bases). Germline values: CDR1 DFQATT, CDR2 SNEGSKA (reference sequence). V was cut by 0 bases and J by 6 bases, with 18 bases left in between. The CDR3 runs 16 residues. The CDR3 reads CSARDLDTAWGQPQHF. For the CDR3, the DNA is TGCAGTGCTAGAGATCTGGACACAGCCTGGGGTCAGCCCCAGCATTTT.

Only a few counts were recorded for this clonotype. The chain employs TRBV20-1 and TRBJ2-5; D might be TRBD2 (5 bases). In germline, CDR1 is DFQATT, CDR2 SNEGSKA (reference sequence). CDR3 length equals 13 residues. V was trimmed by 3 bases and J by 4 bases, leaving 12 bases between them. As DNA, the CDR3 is TGCAGTGCTAGGCCCGGGAACGGAGAGACCCAGTACTTC. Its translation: CSARPGNGETQYF.